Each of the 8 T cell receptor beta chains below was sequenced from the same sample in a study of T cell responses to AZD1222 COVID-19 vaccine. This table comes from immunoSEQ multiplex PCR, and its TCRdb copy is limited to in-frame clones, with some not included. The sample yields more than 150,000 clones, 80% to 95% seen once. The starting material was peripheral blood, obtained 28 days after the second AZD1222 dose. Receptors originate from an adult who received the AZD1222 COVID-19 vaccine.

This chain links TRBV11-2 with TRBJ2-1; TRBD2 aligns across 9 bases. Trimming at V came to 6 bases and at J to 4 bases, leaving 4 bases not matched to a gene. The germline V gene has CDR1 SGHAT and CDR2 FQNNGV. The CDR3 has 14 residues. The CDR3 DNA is TGTGCCAGCAGAGTTAGCGGGGGATACAATGAGCAGTTCTTC. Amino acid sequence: CASRVSGGYNEQFF.

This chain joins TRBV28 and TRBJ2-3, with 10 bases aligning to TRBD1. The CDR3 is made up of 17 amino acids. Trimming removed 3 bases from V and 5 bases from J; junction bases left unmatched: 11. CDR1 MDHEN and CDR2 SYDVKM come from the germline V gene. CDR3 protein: CASSFNPTGGGEDTQYF. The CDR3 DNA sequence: TGTGCCAGCAGTTTCAACCCGACAGGGGGCGGTGAAGATACGCAGTATTTT.

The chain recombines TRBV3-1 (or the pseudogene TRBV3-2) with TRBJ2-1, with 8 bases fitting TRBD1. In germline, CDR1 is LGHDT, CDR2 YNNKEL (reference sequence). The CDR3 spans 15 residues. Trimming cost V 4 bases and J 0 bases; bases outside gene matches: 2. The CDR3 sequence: CASSLGQGSYNEQFF. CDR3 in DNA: TGTGCCAGCAGCCTTGGACAGGGCTCCTACAATGAGCAGTTCTTC.

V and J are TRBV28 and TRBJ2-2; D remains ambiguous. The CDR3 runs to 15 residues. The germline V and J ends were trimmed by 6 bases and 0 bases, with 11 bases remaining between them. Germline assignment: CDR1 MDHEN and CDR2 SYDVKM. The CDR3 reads CASSLPLTNTGELFF. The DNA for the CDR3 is TGTGCCAGCAGCTTACCGCTGACGAACACCGGGGAGCTGTTTTTT.

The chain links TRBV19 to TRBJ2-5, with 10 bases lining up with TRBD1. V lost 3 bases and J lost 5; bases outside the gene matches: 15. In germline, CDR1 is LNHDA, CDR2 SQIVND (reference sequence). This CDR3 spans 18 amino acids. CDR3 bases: TGTGCCAGTAGTATCACTTTGAGCGTGACAGGGGGCCGGGAGACCCAGTACTTC. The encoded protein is CASSITLSVTGGRETQYF.

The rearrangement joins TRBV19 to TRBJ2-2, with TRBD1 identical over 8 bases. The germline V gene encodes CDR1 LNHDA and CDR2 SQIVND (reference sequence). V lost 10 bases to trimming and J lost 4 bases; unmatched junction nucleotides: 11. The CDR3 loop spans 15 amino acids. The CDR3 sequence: CATKDRVGGTGELFF. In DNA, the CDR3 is TGTGCCACTAAGGACAGGGTAGGAGGCACCGGGGAGCTGTTTTTT.

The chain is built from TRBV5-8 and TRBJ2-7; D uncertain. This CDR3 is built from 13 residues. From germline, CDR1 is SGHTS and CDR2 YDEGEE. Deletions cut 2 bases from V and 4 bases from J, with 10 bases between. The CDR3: CASSLTYSYEQYF. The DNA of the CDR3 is TGTGCCAGCAGCTTAACTTACAGTTACGAGCAGTACTTC.

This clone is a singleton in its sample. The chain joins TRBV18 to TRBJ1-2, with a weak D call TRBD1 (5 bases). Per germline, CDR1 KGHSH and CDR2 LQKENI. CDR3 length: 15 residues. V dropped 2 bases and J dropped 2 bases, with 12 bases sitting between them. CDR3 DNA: TGTGCCAGCTCACCAGGGGTGCAGGGAAACTATGGCTACACCTTC. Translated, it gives CASSPGVQGNYGYTF.